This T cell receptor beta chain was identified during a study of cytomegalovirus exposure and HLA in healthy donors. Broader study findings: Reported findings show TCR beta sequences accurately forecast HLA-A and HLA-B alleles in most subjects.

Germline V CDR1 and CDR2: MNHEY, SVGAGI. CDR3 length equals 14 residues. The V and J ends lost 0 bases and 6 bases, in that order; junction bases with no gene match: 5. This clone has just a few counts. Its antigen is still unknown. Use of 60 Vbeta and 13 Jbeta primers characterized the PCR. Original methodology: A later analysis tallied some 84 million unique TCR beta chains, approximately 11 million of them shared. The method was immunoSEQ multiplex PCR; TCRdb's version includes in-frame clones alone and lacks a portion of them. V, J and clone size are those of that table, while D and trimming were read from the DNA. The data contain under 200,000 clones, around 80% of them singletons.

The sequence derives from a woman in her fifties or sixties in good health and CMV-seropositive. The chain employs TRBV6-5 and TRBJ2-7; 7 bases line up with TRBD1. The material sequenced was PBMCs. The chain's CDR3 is CASSYSDRRIEQYF. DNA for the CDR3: TGTGCCAGCAGTTACTCGGACAGGCGGATCGAGCAGTACTTC.